These T cell receptor beta chains were read from a single sample in a study of technical replicates of blood from a handful of donors. The table came from immunoSEQ multiplex PCR; TCRdb's copy has only in-frame clones and leaves some out. This sample yields tens of thousands of clones, of which 90% to 95% are seen a single time; approximately 0.4% belongs to the top ten. The sequencing sample was made of T cells isolated from PBMCs. Receptor source: a human donor in good health. The CDR3 runs from the conserved cysteine through the conserved F or W. The D gene is left open where the match is weak. Clone size is stated in some rows and not others, as once, few, many or a class when expanded.

size: .
length: 13
V: TRBV6-1
D: TRBD1
J: TRBJ1-4
CDR3: CASLDRGRGKLFF
DNA: TGTGCCAGCTTAGACAGGGGGCGCGGAAAACTGTTTTTT

size: .
length: 16
V: TRBV9
D: .
J: TRBJ2-1
CDR3: CASSVAGVALYNEQFF
DNA: TGTGCCAGCAGCGTAGCAGGGGTAGCGCTCTACAATGAGCAGTTCTTC

size: once
length: 15
V: TRBV10-3
D: .
J: TRBJ1-3
CDR3: CAISQATSSGNTIYF
DNA: TGTGCCATCAGCCAGGCCACTAGCTCTGGAAACACCATATATTTT

size: .
length: 17
V: TRBV11-1
D: .
J: TRBJ1-1
CDR3: CASSFGYSQIMNTEAFF
DNA: TGTGCCAGCAGCTTTGGCTATAGCCAAATTATGAACACTGAAGCTTTCTTT

size: once
length: 14
V: TRBV18
D: .
J: TRBJ1-4
CDR3: CASSPQRANEKLFF
DNA: TGTGCCAGCTCACCACAACGGGCTAATGAAAAACTGTTTTTT

size: .
length: 13
V: TRBV6-1
D: .
J: TRBJ1-1
CDR3: CASTRGSSPEAFF
DNA: TGTGCCAGCACCCGTGGCAGTTCTCCTGAAGCTTTCTTT

size: .
length: 15
V: TRBV2
D: .
J: TRBJ2-5
CDR3: CASSETGRGRETQYF
DNA: TGTGCCAGCAGTGAGACTGGCAGGGGAAGGGAGACCCAGTACTTC

size: .
length: 13
V: TRBV28
D: TRBD2
J: TRBJ2-1
CDR3: CATGLAGGNEQFF
DNA: TGTGCCACCGGACTAGCGGGAGGCAATGAGCAGTTCTTC

size: .
length: 16
V: TRBV27
D: TRBD2
J: TRBJ2-1
CDR3: CASSFRREPFPDEQFF
DNA: TGTGCCAGCAGTTTTAGGCGGGAGCCTTTTCCCGATGAGCAGTTCTTC

size: .
length: 13
V: TRBV28
D: .
J: TRBJ2-5
CDR3: CASAQGRQETQYF
DNA: TGTGCCAGCGCCCAGGGCCGCCAAGAGACCCAGTACTTC

size: .
length: 14
V: TRBV4-1
D: .
J: TRBJ2-3
CDR3: CASSQGTVTDTQYF
DNA: TGCGCCAGCAGCCAAGGGACAGTCACAGATACGCAGTATTTT

size: .
length: 15
V: TRBV7-2
D: .
J: TRBJ1-4
CDR3: CASSVRQVSSEKLFF
DNA: TGTGCCAGCAGCGTTAGACAGGTTTCAAGTGAAAAACTGTTTTTT

size: .
length: 14
V: TRBV29-1
D: TRBD1
J: TRBJ2-5
CDR3: CSFQTGAYQETQYF
DNA: TGCAGCTTTCAAACAGGGGCGTACCAAGAGACCCAGTACTTC

size: .
length: 14
V: TRBV4-2
D: .
J: TRBJ2-3
CDR3: CASSRFAPADTQYF
DNA: TGTGCCAGCAGCCGGTTTGCGCCTGCAGATACGCAGTATTTT

size: .
length: 15
V: TRBV6-4
D: TRBD2
J: TRBJ2-1
CDR3: CASSVDSGNYNEQFF
DNA: TGTGCCAGCAGTGTTGATAGCGGGAACTACAATGAGCAGTTCTTC

size: .
length: 17
V: TRBV18
D: .
J: TRBJ2-1
CDR3: CASSPPGQRVTYNEQFF
DNA: TGTGCCAGCTCACCACCGGGACAGCGGGTAACCTACAATGAGCAGTTCTTC

size: .
length: 13
V: TRBV11-2
D: .
J: TRBJ2-3
CDR3: CASSTGIGDTQYF
DNA: TGTGCCAGCAGCACAGGGATTGGAGATACGCAGTATTTT

size: .
length: 14
V: TRBV27
D: .
J: TRBJ2-7
CDR3: CASSFMAADYEQYF
DNA: TGTGCCAGCAGTTTTATGGCGGCTGACTACGAGCAGTACTTC

size: .
length: 15
V: TRBV6-5
D: TRBD1
J: TRBJ1-6
CDR3: CASGLLDRRNSPLHF
DNA: TGTGCCAGCGGGCTTTTGGACAGGCGGAATTCACCCCTCCACTTT

size: .
length: 14
V: TRBV27
D: .
J: TRBJ1-2
CDR3: CASSLTFEGSGYTF
DNA: TGTGCCAGCAGTCTAACTTTTGAGGGCAGTGGCTACACCTTC

size: .
length: 15
V: TRBV10-3
D: TRBD1
J: TRBJ2-3
CDR3: CAISGRQGGTDTQYF
DNA: TGTGCCATCAGTGGACGACAGGGGGGAACAGATACGCAGTATTTT

size: .
length: 16
V: TRBV9
D: .
J: TRBJ2-1
CDR3: CASSVAGQVAYNEQFF
DNA: TGTGCCAGCAGCGTAGCTGGCCAGGTCGCGTACAATGAGCAGTTCTTC

size: .
length: 17
V: TRBV19
D: .
J: TRBJ1-2
CDR3: CASIGQRRDSTNYGYTF
DNA: TGTGCCAGTATTGGACAGAGACGAGATAGTACTAACTATGGCTACACCTTC

size: .
length: 15
V: TRBV7-6
D: TRBD2
J: TRBJ2-1
CDR3: CASSLMGEGYNEQFF
DNA: TGTGCCAGCAGCTTAATGGGGGAGGGCTACAATGAGCAGTTCTTC

size: .
length: 13
V: TRBV25-1
D: .
J: TRBJ2-7
CDR3: CASSSPGVYEQYF
DNA: TGTGCCAGCAGCTCCCCAGGGGTGTACGAGCAGTACTTC

size: once
length: 13
V: TRBV27
D: TRBD1
J: TRBJ1-2
CDR3: CASSSRGLGGYTF
DNA: TGTGCCAGCAGTTCGAGGGGGCTAGGGGGCTACACCTTC

size: once
length: 16
V: TRBV10-3
D: TRBD1
J: TRBJ2-5
CDR3: CAISELVRGLEETQYF
DNA: TGTGCCATCAGTGAACTCGTCAGGGGGTTGGAAGAGACCCAGTACTTC

size: .
length: 13
V: TRBV7-9
D: .
J: TRBJ2-7
CDR3: CASSPGLLYEQYF
DNA: TGTGCCAGCAGTCCCGGACTTCTCTACGAGCAGTACTTC

size: .
length: 15
V: TRBV4-2
D: .
J: TRBJ1-1
CDR3: CASSRRETANTEAFF
DNA: TGTGCCAGCAGCCGCCGAGAGACAGCAAACACTGAAGCTTTCTTT

size: .
length: 15
V: TRBV6-4
D: TRBD2
J: TRBJ2-7
CDR3: CASSQLAGGPWEQYF
DNA: TGTGCCAGCAGTCAACTAGCGGGAGGGCCATGGGAGCAGTACTTC

size: .
length: 16
V: TRBV7-8
D: TRBD2
J: TRBJ2-1
CDR3: CASSPESGISYNEQFF
DNA: TGTGCCAGCAGCCCAGAGAGCGGGATAAGTTACAATGAGCAGTTCTTC